The 21 T cell receptor beta chains listed next were all sequenced from one sample in a study of blood T cell repertoires in COVID-19. Some clones are missing from TCRdb's copy, which holds only in-frame ones; the method was immunoSEQ multiplex PCR. Here the sample spans more than 200,000 clones, 85% to 90% being singletons. Sequencing input: PBMCs or T cells enriched from blood (not recorded which). The receptor source for this set is a woman aged 50 to 60 who had recovered from COVID-19.

The CDR3 bases are TGTGCCAGTAGTATAGGCCCGGTAATGAACACTGAAGCTTTCTTT. It yields the protein CASSIGPVMNTEAFF. This chain joins TRBV19 and TRBJ1-1; D is uncertain. The V and J ends lost 1 base and 0 bases respectively, with 9 bases between them. The CDR3 has 15 amino acids. Germline V lookup: CDR1 LNHDA, CDR2 SQIVND (reference sequence).

This clone has just one count. The J gene is TRBJ1-2, the V gene TRBV5-4, with D hard to call. CDR1 SGHNT and CDR2 YYREEE come from the germline V gene (reference sequence). The V end lost 4 bases, the J end lost 4 bases, and 11 bases lay between the germline ends. This CDR3 has 13 residues. The CDR3 spells CASSPNLFYGYTF. In nucleotides, the CDR3 is TGTGCCAGCAGCCCCAATTTGTTCTATGGCTACACCTTC.

V and J are TRBV7-6 and TRBJ2-3; TRBD2 matches at 10 bases. Germline CDR1 and CDR2: SGHVS and FNYEAQ. The CDR3 spans 15 residues. V lost 5 bases and J lost 8; bases outside the gene matches: 10. The CDR3 DNA is TGTGCCAGCAGCCAATTCGGGACTAGCGATGGTACGCAGTATTTT. Its protein is CASSQFGTSDGTQYF.

This clone showed up just a few times. The chain recombines TRBV19 with TRBJ2-2; 9 positions agree with TRBD1. After removal of 4 bases from V and 4 bases from J, the junction contained 4 bases not matched to a gene. Germline assignment: CDR1 LNHDA and CDR2 SQIVND (reference sequence). The CDR3 contains 15 residues. The CDR3 protein is CASSTGTGFTGELFF. DNA of the CDR3: TGTGCCAGTAGTACCGGGACAGGGTTCACCGGGGAGCTGTTTTTT. Combining the CDR3 with reference TRBV19 and TRBJ2-2 gives the whole variable domain DGGITQSPKYLFRKEGQNVTLSCEQNLNHDAMYWYRQDPGQGLRLIYYSQIVNDFQKGDIAEGYSVSREKKESFPLTVTSAQKNPTAFYLCASSTGTGFTGELFFGEGSRLTVL.

CDR3 in amino acids: CATSRDAQGFNQPQHF. The CDR3 coding sequence is TGTGCCACCAGCAGAGACGCCCAGGGGTTCAATCAGCCCCAGCATTTT. The rearrangement uses TRBV15 and TRBJ1-5, with D possibly matching TRBD1 (6 bases). The CDR3 totals 16 residues. Germline V CDR1 and CDR2: LNHNV, YYDKDF (reference sequence). V lost 0 bases, J lost 3 bases, and 12 bases lay in between.

The chain is built from TRBV5-6 and TRBJ1-3, with a possible D match to TRBD1 (5 bases). Trimming took off 2 bases at V and 1 base at J, with 13 bases between the two ends. Germline-derived CDR1 and CDR2 are SGHDT and YYEEEE. The CDR3 totals 16 residues. CDR3 loop: CASSLGVLISGNTIYF. Written as DNA, the CDR3 is TGTGCCAGCAGCTTAGGGGTTTTGATTTCTGGAAACACCATATATTTT.

The chain uses TRBV28 and TRBJ1-2, with 10 bases identical to TRBD1. V dropped 1 base and J dropped 7; count of bases not matched to a gene: 6. The CDR3 has 15 amino acids. From germline, CDR1 is MDHEN and CDR2 SYDVKM. This CDR3 is CASSLFRTGGGGYTF. CDR3 DNA: TGTGCCAGCAGTTTATTCCGGACAGGGGGGGGTGGCTACACCTTC.

V gene TRBV29-1 combines with J gene TRBJ2-3, with 9 bases aligning to TRBD2. With 4 bases clipped from V and 4 bases from J, the junction kept 18 bases outside the gene matches. CDR1 and CDR2 from the germline V gene are SQVTM and ANQGSEA. The CDR3 totals 18 residues. The CDR3 loop is CSVVGVVELSGSSDTQYF. The CDR3 DNA sequence: TGCAGCGTTGTAGGGGTGGTTGAGCTTAGCGGGAGCTCAGATACGCAGTATTTT.

This chain joins TRBV10-3 and TRBJ2-4, with D perhaps matching TRBD2 (5 bases). Trimming took off 0 bases at V and 0 bases at J, with 6 bases between the two ends. CDR1 and CDR2 (germline): ENHRY, SYGVKD. The CDR3 is 15 residues long. In DNA form, the CDR3 reads TGTGCCATCAGTGAGTCGGAGGTAGCCAAAAACATTCAGTACTTC. Translation gives CAISESEVAKNIQYF.

The chain recombines TRBV12-3 or TRBV12-4 with TRBJ2-2; D gene ambiguous. The CDR3 totals 13 residues. Trimming took 3 bases from V and 3 from J, leaving 5 bases between them. Here the CDR3 DNA reads TGTGCCAGCAGTTTTTCTTACACCGGGGAGCTGTTTTTT. Translating it yields CASSFSYTGELFF.

This chain uses TRBV10-3 with TRBJ2-3; 7 bases align to TRBD2. The V and J ends lost 6 bases and 0 bases, in that order; junction bases with no gene match: 9. There are 16 residues in the CDR3. Germline lookup yields CDR1 ENHRY and CDR2 SYGVKD. CDR3 in DNA: TGTGCCATCAGAGCGACTTGGGAGGGTAGCACAGATACGCAGTATTTT. Amino acid sequence: CAIRATWEGSTDTQYF.

V gene TRBV19 combines with J gene TRBJ2-3; D is unclear. The CDR3 contains 15 residues. V lost 5 bases and J lost 0, with 12 bases in between. The germline CDR1 and CDR2 sequences are LNHDA and SQIVND (reference sequence). The CDR3: CASSLRYASTDTQYF. The CDR3 DNA is TGTGCCAGTAGTCTCCGCTATGCGAGCACAGATACGCAGTATTTT.

This clone was detected only once. The V and J genes are TRBV7-2 and TRBJ2-7, with 8 bases that match TRBD1. J lost 3 bases, V lost 1 base, and 5 bases had no gene match. CDR1 is SGHTA, CDR2 FQGNSA, per germline. This CDR3 is 15 amino acids long. CDR3 in DNA: TGTGCCAGCAGCTTAGGTTCAGGGGGCGGCTACGAGCAGTACTTC. Translating it yields CASSLGSGGGYEQYF. The variable domain in full, completed from reference TRBV7-2 and TRBJ2-7, reads GAGVSQSPSNKVTEKGKDVELRCDPISGHTALYWYRQSLGQGLEFLIYFQGNSAPDKSGLPSDRFSAERTGGSVSTLTIQRTQQEDSAVYLCASSLGSGGGYEQYFGPGTRLTVT.

The chain joins TRBV7-2 to TRBJ2-7; 8 nucleotides align to TRBD2. The J segment lost 3 bases and the V segment lost 5 bases, leaving 3 bases of the junction unmatched. Germline CDR1 SGHTA, CDR2 FQGNSA. This CDR3 region has 13 residues. CDR3 residues: CASSDSGIYEQYF. The CDR3 region has the DNA TGTGCCAGCAGCGATAGCGGGATCTACGAGCAGTACTTC.

The V gene is TRBV29-1, the J gene TRBJ2-3; D gene uncertain. CDR1 is SQVTM, CDR2 ANQGSEA, per germline. The V gene lost 3 bases and the J gene lost 8 bases, with 12 bases spanning the gap. The CDR3 is 12 amino acids. CDR3 sequence: CSVDGATGTQYF. Written as DNA, the CDR3 is TGCAGCGTTGACGGTGCCACCGGTACGCAGTATTTT.

The CDR3: CASSLGRGGRSNTQYF. In DNA form, the CDR3 reads TGTGCCAGCAGTTTGGGCAGGGGAGGGAGGAGTAATACGCAGTATTTT. V usage is TRBV28 and J usage is TRBJ2-3; a possible D gene is TRBD2 (7 bases). Germline assignment: CDR1 MDHEN and CDR2 SYDVKM. Trimming stripped 3 bases from V and 7 bases from J, with 20 bases between. This CDR3 has 16 residues.

This sequence joins TRBV27 and TRBJ2-3; 7 bases fit TRBD1. The germline V gene encodes CDR1 MNHEY and CDR2 SMNVEV (reference sequence). With V trimmed by 0 bases and J by 4 bases, 7 bases remained unmatched. CDR3 length: 16 residues. The CDR3 coding sequence is TGTGCCAGCAGTTTATCTGGGACAGTAGGGGCAGATACGCAGTATTTT. Translation gives CASSLSGTVGADTQYF.

The chain is built from TRBV29-1 and TRBJ2-7; TRBD2 matches 7 bases. CDR1 and CDR2 from the germline V gene are SQVTM and ANQGSEA. CDR3 length: 14 amino acids. Trimming removed 7 bases from V and 6 bases from J; junction bases left unmatched: 15. CDR3 sequence: CSAGRREVGSEQYF. The CDR3 DNA reads as TGCAGCGCCGGGAGGAGGGAGGTGGGCAGCGAGCAGTACTTC.

The genes are TRBV19 and TRBJ2-3; 12 bases map to TRBD2. The germline V gene has CDR1 LNHDA and CDR2 SQIVND (reference sequence). Trimming removed 4 bases from V and 0 bases from J; junction bases left unmatched: 8. The CDR3 consists of 18 residues. The DNA of the CDR3 is TGTGCCAGTAGTAGACCTAGCGGGAGGGTACTAAGCACAGATACGCAGTATTTT. Its translation: CASSRPSGRVLSTDTQYF.

The genes are TRBV21-1 and TRBJ1-2; the listed D gene, TRBD1, was not tested against the DNA. TRBV21-1 is a recognized pseudogene. There are 16 residues in the CDR3. The CDR3, as DNA: TGTGCCAGCAGCAATGAGCGAAGGTCAGGGTTATATGGCTACACCTTC. This sequence encodes CASSNERRSGLYGYTF.

V and J are TRBV7-9 and TRBJ1-1, with D possibly matching TRBD1 (6 bases). The CDR3 sequence is 14 residues long. Trimming shortened V by 5 bases and J by 1 base, and 11 bases separated the two germline ends. Germline V gene lookup returns CDR1 SEHNR and CDR2 FQNEAQ (reference sequence). In DNA form, the CDR3 reads TGTGCCAGCAGCATGCGCAGGGGGAACACTGAAGCTTTCTTT. It encodes CASSMRRGNTEAFF.